This record covers a single TCR beta chain. This record comes from a study of blood T cell repertoires in COVID-19. Measured with immunoSEQ multiplex PCR; TCRdb has only the in-frame clones, and not every one. In the table there are some 190,000 clones, 75% to 90% of which are singletons. This CDR3 region has 13 residues. Trimming shortened V by 1 base and J by 3 bases, and 9 bases separated the two germline ends. The V gene's germline CDR1 is GTSNPN and CDR2 SVGIG (reference sequence). Sequencing was performed on PBMCs or T cells enriched from blood (not recorded which). The clonotype originates from a woman aged 35 to 49 with acute COVID-19. The V and J genes are TRBV30 and TRBJ1-2; D unclear. The CDR3 loop reads CAWSGGIDYGYTF. The CDR3 DNA sequence: TGTGCCTGGAGTGGAGGGATCGACTATGGCTACACCTTC.